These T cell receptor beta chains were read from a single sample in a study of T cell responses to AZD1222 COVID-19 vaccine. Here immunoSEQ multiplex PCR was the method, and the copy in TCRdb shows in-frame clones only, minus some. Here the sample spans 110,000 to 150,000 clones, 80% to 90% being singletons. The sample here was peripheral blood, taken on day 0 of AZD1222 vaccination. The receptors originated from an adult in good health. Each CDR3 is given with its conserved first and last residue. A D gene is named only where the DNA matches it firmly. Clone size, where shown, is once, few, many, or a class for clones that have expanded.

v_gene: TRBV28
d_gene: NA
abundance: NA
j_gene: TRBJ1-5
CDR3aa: CASSLWDPHRPNQPQHF
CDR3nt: TGTGCCAGCAGTTTATGGGACCCCCACAGGCCCAATCAGCCCCAGCATTTT

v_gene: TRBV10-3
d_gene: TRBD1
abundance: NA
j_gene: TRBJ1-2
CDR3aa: CAISGDSDPYGYTF
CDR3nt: TGTGCCATCAGTGGGGACAGCGATCCCTATGGCTACACCTTC

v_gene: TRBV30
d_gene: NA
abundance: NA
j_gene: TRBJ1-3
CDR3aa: CAWGRGNTIYF
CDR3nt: TGTGCCTGGGGACGGGGAAACACCATATATTTT

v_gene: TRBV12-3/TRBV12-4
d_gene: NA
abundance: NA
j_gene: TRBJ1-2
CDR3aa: CASTPIREPYTF
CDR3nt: TGTGCCAGCACTCCCATCAGGGAACCTTACACCTTC

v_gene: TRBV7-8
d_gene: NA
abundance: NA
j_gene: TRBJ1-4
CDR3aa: CASSSAGPSEKLFF
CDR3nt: TGTGCCAGCAGCTCCGCGGGTCCCTCTGAAAAACTGTTTTTT

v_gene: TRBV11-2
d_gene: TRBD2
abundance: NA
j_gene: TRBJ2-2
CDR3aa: CASSLLAGGRSGELFF
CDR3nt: TGTGCCAGCAGCTTACTAGCGGGGGGGAGGTCCGGGGAGCTGTTTTTT

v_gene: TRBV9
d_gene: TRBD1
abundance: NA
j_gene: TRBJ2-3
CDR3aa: CASSVWDSGTDTQYF
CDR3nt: TGTGCCAGCAGCGTCTGGGACAGCGGCACAGATACGCAGTATTTT

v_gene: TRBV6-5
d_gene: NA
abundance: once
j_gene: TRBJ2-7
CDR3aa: CASSQYDSYEQYF
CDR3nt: TGTGCCAGCAGTCAGTATGATAGCTACGAGCAGTACTTC

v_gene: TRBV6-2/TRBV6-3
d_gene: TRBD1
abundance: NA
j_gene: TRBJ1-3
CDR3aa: CASSPGLDWVVRQGPYSGNTIYF
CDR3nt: TGTGCCAGCAGCCCAGGGCTCGACTGGGTGGTCCGACAGGGCCCCTACTCTGGAAACACCATATATTTT

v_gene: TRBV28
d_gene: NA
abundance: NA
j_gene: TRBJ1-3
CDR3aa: CASSPGGRRSGNTIYF
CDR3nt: TGTGCCAGCAGTCCGGGGGGACGGCGATCTGGAAACACCATATATTTT

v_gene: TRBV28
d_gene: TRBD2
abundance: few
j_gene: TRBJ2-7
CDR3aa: CASSPGLAGGPSSYEQYF
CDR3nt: TGTGCCAGCAGCCCCGGACTAGCGGGGGGCCCGAGCTCCTACGAGCAGTACTTC

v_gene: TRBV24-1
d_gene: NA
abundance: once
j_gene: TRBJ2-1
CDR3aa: CATSDLGASSYNEQFF
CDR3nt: TGTGCCACCAGTGATTTGGGGGCCAGCTCCTACAATGAGCAGTTCTTC

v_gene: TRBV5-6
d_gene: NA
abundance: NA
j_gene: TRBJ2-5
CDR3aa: CASSLPGNQETQYF
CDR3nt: TGTGCCAGCAGCTTGCCGGGCAACCAAGAGACCCAGTACTTC

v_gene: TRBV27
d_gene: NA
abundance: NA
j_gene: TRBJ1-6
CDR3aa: CASGPIQSTLHF
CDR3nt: TGTGCCAGCGGCCCAATTCAGAGTACCCTCCACTTT

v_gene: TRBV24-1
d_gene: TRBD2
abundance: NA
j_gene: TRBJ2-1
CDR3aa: CATSDGTSGKDEQFF
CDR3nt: TGTGCCACCAGTGACGGGACTAGCGGGAAGGATGAGCAGTTCTTC

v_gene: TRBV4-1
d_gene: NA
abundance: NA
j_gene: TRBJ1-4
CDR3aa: CASSQSQGQQNEKLFF
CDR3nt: TGCGCCAGCAGCCAAAGCCAAGGACAGCAGAATGAAAAACTGTTTTTT

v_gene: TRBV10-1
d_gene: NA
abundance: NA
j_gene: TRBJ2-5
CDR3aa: CASSELVSGIQETQYF
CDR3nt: TGCGCCAGCAGTGAATTGGTTTCGGGGATCCAAGAGACCCAGTACTTC

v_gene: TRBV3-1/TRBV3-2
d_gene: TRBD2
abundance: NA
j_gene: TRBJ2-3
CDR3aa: CASSQGGLAGGDTQYF
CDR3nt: TGTGCCAGCAGCCAAGGAGGACTAGCGGGGGGAGATACGCAGTATTTT

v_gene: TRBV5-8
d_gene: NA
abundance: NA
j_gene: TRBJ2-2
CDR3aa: CASSFYGSNTGELFF
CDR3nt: TGTGCCAGCAGCTTCTACGGATCGAACACCGGGGAGCTGTTTTTT

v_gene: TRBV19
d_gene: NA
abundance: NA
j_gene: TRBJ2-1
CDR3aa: CASSISRQRANEQFF
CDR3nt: TGTGCCAGTAGTATATCTCGGCAGCGGGCCAATGAGCAGTTCTTC

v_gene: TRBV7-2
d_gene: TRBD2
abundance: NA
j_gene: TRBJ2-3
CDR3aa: CASSSLAGSSTDTQYF
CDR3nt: TGTGCCAGCAGCTCCCTAGCGGGGTCAAGCACAGATACGCAGTATTTT

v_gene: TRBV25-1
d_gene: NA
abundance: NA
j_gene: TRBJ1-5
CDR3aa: CASSPGTGFQPQHF
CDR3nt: TGTGCCAGCAGTCCTGGGACGGGATTCCAGCCCCAGCATTTT

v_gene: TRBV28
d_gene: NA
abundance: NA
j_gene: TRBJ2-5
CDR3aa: CASGGGILVETQYF
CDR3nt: TGTGCCAGCGGTGGGGGGATCCTCGTGGAGACCCAGTACTTC

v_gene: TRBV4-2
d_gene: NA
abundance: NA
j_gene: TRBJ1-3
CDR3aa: CASSQGSNTIYF
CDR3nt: TGTGCCAGCAGCCAGGGATCGAACACCATATATTTT

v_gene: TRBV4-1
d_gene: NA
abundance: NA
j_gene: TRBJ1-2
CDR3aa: CASSPLMSGYGYTF
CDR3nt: TGCGCCAGCAGCCCTCTTATGTCGGGCTATGGCTACACCTTC

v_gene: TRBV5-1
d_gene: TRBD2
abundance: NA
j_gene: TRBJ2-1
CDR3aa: CASSPRLAGNSYNEQFF
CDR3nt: TGCGCCAGCAGCCCCCGACTAGCGGGAAACTCCTACAATGAGCAGTTCTTC

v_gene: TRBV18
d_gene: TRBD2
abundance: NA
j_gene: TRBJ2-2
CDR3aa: CASSPPGLSTGELFF
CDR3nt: TGTGCCAGCTCACCTCCGGGACTAAGCACCGGGGAGCTGTTTTTT

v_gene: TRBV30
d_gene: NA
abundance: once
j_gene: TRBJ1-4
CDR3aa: CAWSEYWVGTNEKLFF
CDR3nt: TGTGCCTGGAGTGAATATTGGGTAGGGACTAATGAAAAACTGTTTTTT

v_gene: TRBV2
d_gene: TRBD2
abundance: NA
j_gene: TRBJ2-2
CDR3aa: CASSERFLAGHTGELFF
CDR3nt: TGTGCCAGCAGTGAACGTTTCCTAGCGGGACACACCGGGGAGCTGTTTTTT

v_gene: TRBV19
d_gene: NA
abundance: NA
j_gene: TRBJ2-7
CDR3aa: CASSATGTYNSEQYF
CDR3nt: TGTGCCAGTAGTGCTACCGGGACTTACAACTCCGAGCAGTACTTC

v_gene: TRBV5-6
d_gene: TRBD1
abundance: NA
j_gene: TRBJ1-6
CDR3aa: CASSRGTGNSPLHF
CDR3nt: TGTGCCAGCAGCCGCGGGACAGGGAACTCACCCCTCCACTTT

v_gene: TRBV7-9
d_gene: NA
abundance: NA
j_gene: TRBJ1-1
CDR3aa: CASSLVTADTEAFF
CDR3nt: TGTGCCAGCAGCTTAGTAACAGCGGACACTGAAGCTTTCTTT

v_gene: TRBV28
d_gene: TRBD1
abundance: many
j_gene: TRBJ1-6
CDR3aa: CASRGDSSYNSPLHF
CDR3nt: TGTGCCAGCAGGGGGGACAGCTCCTATAATTCACCCCTCCACTTT

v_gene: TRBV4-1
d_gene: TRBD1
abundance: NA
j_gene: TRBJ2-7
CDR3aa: CASSHSLGTGGIYEQYF
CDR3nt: TGCGCCAGCAGCCACTCCCTAGGGACAGGGGGCATATACGAGCAGTACTTC

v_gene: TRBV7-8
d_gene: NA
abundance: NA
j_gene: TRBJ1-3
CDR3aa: CASSFQPLSGNTIYF
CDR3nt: TGTGCCAGCAGCTTCCAGCCACTCTCTGGAAACACCATATATTTT

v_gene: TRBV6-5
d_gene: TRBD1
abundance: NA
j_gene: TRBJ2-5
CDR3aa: CASKGGRAIQETQYF
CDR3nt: TGTGCCAGCAAAGGGGGCAGGGCCATCCAAGAGACCCAGTACTTC

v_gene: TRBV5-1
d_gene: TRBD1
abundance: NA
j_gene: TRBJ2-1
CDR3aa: CASSKGQGVSHEQFF
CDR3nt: TGCGCCAGCAGCAAGGGACAGGGGGTCTCCCATGAGCAGTTCTTC

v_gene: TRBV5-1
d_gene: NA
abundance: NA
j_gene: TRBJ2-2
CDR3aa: CASSPGGGGHSGELFF
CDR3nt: TGCGCCAGCAGCCCCGGCGGAGGGGGGCACAGCGGGGAGCTGTTTTTT

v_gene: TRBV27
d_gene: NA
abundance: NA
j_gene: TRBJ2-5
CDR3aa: CASSSRPGGAEETQYF
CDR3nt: TGTGCCAGCAGTTCCCGTCCGGGCGGGGCTGAAGAGACCCAGTACTTC

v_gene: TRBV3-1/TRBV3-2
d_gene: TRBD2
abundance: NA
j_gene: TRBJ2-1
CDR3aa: CASSPGFREGRHEQFF
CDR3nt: TGTGCCAGCAGCCCAGGTTTCCGGGAGGGCCGCCATGAGCAGTTCTTC

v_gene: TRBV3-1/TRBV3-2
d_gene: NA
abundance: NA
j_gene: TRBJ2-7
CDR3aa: CASSQAKGKQYF
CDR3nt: TGTGCCAGCAGCCAAGCCAAGGGAAAGCAGTACTTC

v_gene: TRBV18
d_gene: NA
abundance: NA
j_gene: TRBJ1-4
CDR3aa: CASSPLAGSSEKLFF
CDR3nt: TGTGCCAGCTCACCACTGGCTGGGTCCAGTGAAAAACTGTTTTTT

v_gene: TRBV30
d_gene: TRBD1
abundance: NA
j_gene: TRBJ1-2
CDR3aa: CAWSRPGQGAFGYTF
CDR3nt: TGTGCCTGGAGTCGACCGGGACAGGGGGCTTTTGGCTACACCTTC

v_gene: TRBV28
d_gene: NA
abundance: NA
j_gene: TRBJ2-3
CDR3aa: CASSPPGAWGDTQYF
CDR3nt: TGTGCCAGCAGTCCCCCGGGGGCTTGGGGAGATACGCAGTATTTT

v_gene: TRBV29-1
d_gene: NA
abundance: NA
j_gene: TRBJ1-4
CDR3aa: CSVDTGLSNEKLFF
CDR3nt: TGCAGCGTAGACACGGGACTATCTAATGAAAAACTGTTTTTT

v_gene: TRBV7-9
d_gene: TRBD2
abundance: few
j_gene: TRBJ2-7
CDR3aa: CATTIGLAGGNEQYF
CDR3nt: TGTGCCACTACAATCGGGCTAGCGGGAGGTAACGAGCAGTACTTC

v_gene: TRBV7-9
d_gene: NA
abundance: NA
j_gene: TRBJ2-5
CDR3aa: CASSLAVGETQYF
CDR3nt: TGTGCCAGCAGCTTAGCGGTGGGGGAGACCCAGTACTTC

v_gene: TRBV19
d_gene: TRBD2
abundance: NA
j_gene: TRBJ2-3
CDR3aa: CASSNRRSGRGSTDTQYF
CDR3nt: TGTGCCAGTAGTAATAGGAGGTCGGGGCGGGGGAGCACAGATACGCAGTATTTT

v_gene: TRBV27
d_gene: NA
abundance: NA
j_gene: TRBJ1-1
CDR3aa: CASSPGNLNTEAFF
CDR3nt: TGTGCCAGCAGTCCCGGGAACCTAAACACTGAAGCTTTCTTT